One sample yielded the 32 T cell receptor beta chains listed below, sequenced in a study of shared clonotypes between healthy human individuals. Only in-frame clones appear in the TCRdb table, and some are missing; sequencing was by immunoSEQ multiplex PCR. This table has 2 million to 2.5 million clones, 85% to 95% appearing once. The sample taken for sequencing was naive CD4+ T cells from PBMCs. Subset in this sample: CD45RA+ positively selected. These receptors originate from a man aged 18 to 35 in good health. Some clones in this sample may be carry-over from other donors' samples.

The rearrangement uses TRBV5-1 and TRBJ2-2; 11 positions match TRBD1. CDR3 length equals 16 residues. Looked up from germline, CDR1 is SGHRS and CDR2 is YFSETQ. The J segment lost 6 bases and the V segment lost 0 bases, leaving 4 bases of the junction unmatched. The CDR3 is CASSLAGTGGSGELFF. In DNA, the CDR3 is TGCGCCAGCAGCTTGGCCGGGACAGGGGGTTCCGGGGAGCTGTTTTTT.

The rearrangement links TRBV7-2 to TRBJ2-2; D is ambiguous. From germline, CDR1 is SGHTA and CDR2 FQGNSA. V lost 2 bases and J 7 bases, leaving 11 bases between the germline ends. This CDR3 region has 14 residues. CDR3 residues: CASSLRPLSGELFF. In nucleotides, the CDR3 is TGTGCCAGCAGCTTACGACCCCTCAGCGGGGAGCTGTTTTTT.

This chain joins TRBV28 and TRBJ1-3; D is uncertain. The CDR3 extends over 14 amino acids. Trimming stripped 5 bases from V and 7 bases from J, with 15 bases between. The germline CDR1 and CDR2 sequences are MDHEN and SYDVKM. The CDR3 reads CASSGSHGWNTIYF. CDR3 bases: TGTGCCAGCAGTGGGAGCCACGGTTGGAACACCATATATTTT.

The CDR3 DNA reads as TGTGCCACCGGGCGGACTAGCGGGAATCCCCACGAGCAGTACTTC. Residues: CATGRTSGNPHEQYF. The V call is TRBV15, the J call TRBJ2-7, with TRBD2 matching over 12 bases. Germline V CDR1 and CDR2: LNHNV, YYDKDF (reference sequence). The ends lost 8 bases at V and 5 bases at J; junction bases unmatched: 10. This CDR3 spans 15 amino acids.

This chain connects TRBV19 to TRBJ2-2; D call uncertain. The germline V and J ends were trimmed by 3 bases and 6 bases, with 14 bases remaining between them. The CDR3 contains 15 residues. Germline lookup yields CDR1 LNHDA and CDR2 SQIVND (reference sequence). The DNA of the CDR3 is TGTGCCAGTAGTATGAGTCACCTTGTGCCCGGGGAGCTGTTTTTT. Translation: CASSMSHLVPGELFF.

Details on this clone: A junction boundary mismatches the germline segment, possibly from a read error. The rearrangement links TRBV5-4 to TRBJ2-5, with 9 bases fitting TRBD2. The CDR3 extends over 16 amino acids. CDR1 is SGHNT, CDR2 YYREEE, per germline (reference sequence). CDR3 sequence (DNA): TGTGCCAGCAGTTTGGTCCCCCTAGCGGGACAAGAGACCCAGTACTTC. This sequence encodes CASSLVPLAGQETQYF.

With respect to this clone: Within the sample, other DNA sequences also encode this same CDR3. The rearrangement uses TRBV7-9 and TRBJ1-3, with no clear D. V was clipped by 1 base and J by 1 base, with 5 bases between them. The CDR3 has 14 residues. Germline loops: CDR1 SEHNR, CDR2 FQNEAQ (reference sequence). CDR3 residues: CASSLGLSGNTIYF. The CDR3, as DNA: TGTGCCAGCAGCTTAGGGTTATCTGGAAACACCATATATTTT.

The chain employs TRBV11-2 and TRBJ2-3; D not resolved. The V gene's germline CDR1 is SGHAT and CDR2 FQNNGV. The CDR3 is 15 residues long. V was shortened by 1 base and J by 5 bases, with 13 bases between the two germline ends. CDR3 amino acids: CASSLALLWRDTQYF. CDR3 nucleotide sequence: TGTGCCAGCAGCTTAGCCCTCCTGTGGAGAGATACGCAGTATTTT.

The chain recombines TRBV4-2 with TRBJ1-4; no clear D gene. The CDR3 contains 14 residues. Germline V gene data show CDR1 as LGHNA and CDR2 as YNFKEQ. V lost 5 bases and J 0 bases, leaving 7 bases between the germline ends. Written as DNA, the CDR3 is TGTGCCAGCAGCGGAACGACAACTAATGAAAAACTGTTTTTT. Protein: CASSGTTTNEKLFF.

The chain recombines TRBV7-9 with TRBJ2-2; D is ambiguous. Deletions cut 8 bases from V and 0 bases from J, with 10 bases between. Germline V CDR1 and CDR2: SEHNR, FQNEAQ (reference sequence). This CDR3 contains 14 residues. CDR3 DNA: TGTGCCAGCCAGGCATCCGCGAACACCGGGGAGCTGTTTTTT. It yields the protein CASQASANTGELFF.

To note about this clone: This sample includes further DNA sequences coding for the same CDR3. The V call is TRBV5-1, the J call TRBJ1-5; D gene uncertain. The V gene lost 0 bases and the J gene lost 3 bases, with 4 bases spanning the gap. CDR3 size: 13 residues. Germline CDR1 is SGHRS and CDR2 is YFSETQ. The CDR3 nucleotides read TGCGCCAGCAGCTTGGCTGTCAATCAGCCCCAGCATTTT. Protein sequence: CASSLAVNQPQHF.

This sequence joins TRBV28 and TRBJ1-5; maybe TRBD1 (5 bases). The CDR3 totals 12 residues. V was shortened by 5 bases and J by 6 bases, with 8 bases between the two germline ends. Germline CDR1 reads MDHEN; CDR2 reads SYDVKM. As DNA, the CDR3 is TGTGCCAGCAGTCGCCAGGGTCAGCCCCAGCATTTT. It specifies CASSRQGQPQHF.

The rearrangement uses TRBV5-4 and TRBJ2-7, with D tentatively TRBD2 (7 bases). Germline assignment: CDR1 SGHNT and CDR2 YYREEE (reference sequence). The CDR3 consists of 15 residues. V was pared by 1 base and J by 2 bases, with 13 bases between. CDR3 nucleotides: TGTGCCAGCAGCTTGAGGGGGGGGCAACCCTACGAGCAGTACTTC. Protein sequence: CASSLRGGQPYEQYF.

This chain joins TRBV7-9 and TRBJ2-5; no reliable D call. CDR1 is SEHNR and CDR2 is FQNEAQ in the germline V gene (reference sequence). CDR3 size: 13 residues. V lost 3 bases and J lost 5, with 10 bases in between. The CDR3 protein is CASSFAGWETQYF. CDR3 DNA: TGTGCCAGCAGCTTCGCCGGATGGGAGACCCAGTACTTC.

The chain is built from TRBV5-1 and TRBJ2-5; weak D call: TRBD1 (5 bases). There are 15 residues in the CDR3. The germline V gene encodes CDR1 SGHRS and CDR2 YFSETQ. V lost 3 bases to trimming and J lost 1 base, with 13 bases between them. The CDR3 DNA sequence: TGCGCCAGCAGCTCGCAACAGGACCCCCAAGAGACCCAGTACTTC. Amino acid sequence: CASSSQQDPQETQYF.

The V call is TRBV6-1, the J call TRBJ2-7; weak D call: TRBD1 (6 bases). V was shortened by 7 bases and J by 2 bases, with 15 bases between the two germline ends. From germline, CDR1 is MNHNS and CDR2 SASEGT. This CDR3 comprises 14 residues. The CDR3 spells CASTQQGPTYEQYF. CDR3 DNA: TGTGCCAGCACCCAACAGGGTCCTACCTACGAGCAGTACTTC.

The chain uses TRBV19 and TRBJ2-4; the D gene is possibly TRBD2 (8 bases). V lost 3 bases, J lost 0 bases, and 15 bases lay in between. The germline V gene has CDR1 LNHDA and CDR2 SQIVND (reference sequence). CDR3 length: 17 residues. The CDR3 region has the DNA TGTGCCAGTAGTATCGGGGGGGACAGCCGAGCCAAAAACATTCAGTACTTC. It encodes CASSIGGDSRAKNIQYF.

The chain is built from TRBV30 and TRBJ1-4, with unresolved D. This CDR3 is 14 amino acids long. The V and J ends lost 5 bases and 3 bases respectively, with 13 bases between them. Germline loops: CDR1 GTSNPN, CDR2 SVGIG (reference sequence). The chain's CDR3 is CAWGRGVPNEKLFF. In DNA form, the CDR3 reads TGTGCCTGGGGAAGAGGAGTACCTAATGAAAAACTGTTTTTT.

V and J are TRBV16 and TRBJ2-3; 10 nucleotides align to TRBD2. The CDR3 has 17 amino acids. V gave up 4 bases and J gave up 1 base; unmatched junction bases: 8. Germline CDR1 KGHSY, CDR2 FQNENV. The CDR3 loop reads CASSRTTSGYRTDTQYF. Here the CDR3 DNA reads TGTGCCAGCAGCCGGACGACTAGCGGGTACCGCACAGATACGCAGTATTTT.

The V call is TRBV28, the J call TRBJ1-2; a possible D gene is TRBD1 (5 bases). Germline V gives CDR1 MDHEN, CDR2 SYDVKM. Trimming removed 6 bases from V and 0 bases from J, with 14 bases in between. This CDR3 is built from 15 residues. CDR3 protein: CASRPNTGANYGYTF. The CDR3, as DNA: TGTGCCAGCAGACCCAACACAGGAGCTAACTATGGCTACACCTTC.

In DNA form, the CDR3 reads TGTGCCAGCAGCTGGACCGGGACCGGGAATGAAAAACTGTTTTTT. Residues: CASSWTGTGNEKLFF. The chain has TRBV6-6 and TRBJ1-4; tentatively, D is TRBD1 (5 bases). V gave up 6 bases and J gave up 5 bases, with 16 bases separating them. Germline V gives CDR1 MNHNY, CDR2 SVGAGI (reference sequence). The CDR3 has 15 residues.

The chain joins TRBV29-1 to TRBJ2-7; D tentatively reads TRBD1 or TRBD2 (6 bases each). With 6 bases removed from V and 2 bases from J, the gap between germline ends came to 23 bases. Germline lookup yields CDR1 SQVTM and CDR2 ANQGSEA. This CDR3 has 16 residues. The CDR3 DNA follows: TGCAGCGTCCGCAGGGGAAGAGACGGGAGAACCTACGAGCAGTACTTC. Translating it yields CSVRRGRDGRTYEQYF.

The V and J genes are TRBV7-2 and TRBJ1-2; D call uncertain. The CDR3 runs 15 residues. CDR1 and CDR2 from the germline V gene are SGHTA and FQGNSA. Trimming cost V 1 base and J 8 bases, with 17 bases left between them. In nucleotides, the CDR3 is TGTGCCAGCAGCTTAGTAGAAGGCACCGTTGGGGGCTACACCTTC. Translated: CASSLVEGTVGGYTF. The whole variable domain, filled in from reference TRBV7-2 and TRBJ1-2, reads GAGVSQSPSNKVTEKGKDVELRCDPISGHTALYWYRQSLGQGLEFLIYFQGNSAPDKSGLPSDRFSAERTGGSVSTLTIQRTQQEDSAVYLCASSLVEGTVGGYTFGSGTRLTVV.

The rearrangement links TRBV6-1 to TRBJ1-2, with a tentative D call TRBD1 (6 bases). V lost 5 bases and J 1 base, leaving 11 bases between the germline ends. Germline V CDR1 and CDR2: MNHNS, SASEGT. CDR3 length equals 14 residues. The CDR3 protein is CASSKLGGNYGYTF. The CDR3 region has the DNA TGTGCCAGCAGTAAGCTAGGGGGTAACTATGGCTACACCTTC.

The chain joins TRBV15 to TRBJ2-3, with no clear D. Trimming took 3 bases from V and 7 from J, leaving 11 bases between them. CDR1 is LNHNV, CDR2 YYDKDF, per germline (reference sequence). This CDR3 is 13 amino acids long. The CDR3 nucleotides are TGTGCCACCAGCAGGGTGATCGAGAATACGCAGTATTTT. This codes for CATSRVIENTQYF. Variable domain in full (rest from reference TRBV15 and TRBJ2-3): DAMVIQNPRYQVTQFGKPVTLSCSQTLNHNVMYWYQQKSSQAPKLLFHYYDKDFNNEADTPDNFQSRRPNTSFCFLDIRSPGLGDTAMYLCATSRVIENTQYFGPGTRLTVL.

V is TRBV5-4 and J is TRBJ2-7, with TRBD1 identical over 7 bases. The J segment lost 2 bases and the V segment lost 0 bases, leaving 2 bases of the junction unmatched. The CDR3 runs 14 residues. Germline V CDR1 and CDR2: SGHNT, YYREEE (reference sequence). The CDR3, as DNA: TGTGCCAGCAGCTTGGGGACAGGCCCCTACGAGCAGTACTTC. The encoded protein is CASSLGTGPYEQYF.

This chain uses TRBV7-3 with TRBJ2-1, with 7 bases aligning to TRBD1. The CDR3 extends over 15 amino acids. V dropped 5 bases and J dropped 2; count of bases not matched to a gene: 6. Germline V gene data show CDR1 as SGHTA and CDR2 as FQGTGA. The CDR3 loop reads CASSQQGLTYNEQFF. The CDR3 nucleotides read TGTGCCAGCAGCCAACAGGGGTTAACCTACAATGAGCAGTTCTTC. Full variable domain (remainder filled in from reference TRBV7-3 and TRBJ2-1): GAGVSQTPSNKVTEKGKYVELRCDPISGHTALYWYRQSLGQGPEFLIYFQGTGAADDSGLPNDRFFAVRPEGSVSTLKIQRTERGDSAVYLCASSQQGLTYNEQFFGPGTRLTVL.

The chain carries TRBV5-5 and TRBJ1-4; no clear D. V shed 1 base and J shed 8 bases, with 6 bases lying between them. CDR3 size: 12 residues. Germline CDR1 and CDR2: SGHKS and YYEKEE (reference sequence). The chain's CDR3 is CASSLPPEKLFF. For the CDR3, the DNA is TGTGCCAGCAGCTTGCCTCCCGAAAAACTGTTTTTT.

The rearrangement joins TRBV29-1 to TRBJ1-1; TRBD1 might be the D (5 bases). Germline assignment: CDR1 SQVTM and CDR2 ANQGSEA. V was clipped by 5 bases and J by 4 bases, with 14 bases between them. There are 13 residues in the CDR3. As DNA, the CDR3 is TGCAGCGTTCCACCCTTTGGGGCCACTGAAGCTTTCTTT. Protein sequence: CSVPPFGATEAFF.

This clone was recorded only once. This chain links TRBV15 with TRBJ2-7; 10 nucleotides align to TRBD2. The CDR3 spans 16 residues. The J segment lost 6 bases and the V segment lost 1 base, leaving 9 bases of the junction unmatched. Germline assignment: CDR1 LNHNV and CDR2 YYDKDF (reference sequence). CDR3 loop: CATSRGASSGSFEQYF. The CDR3 DNA sequence: TGTGCCACCAGCAGAGGTGCGTCTAGCGGGAGTTTCGAGCAGTACTTC.

Details on this clone: Additional DNA sequences in this sample encode the identical CDR3. J is TRBJ2-7 and V is TRBV2; the match to TRBD1 covers 10 bases. CDR3 size: 12 residues. The germline V gene encodes CDR1 SNHLY and CDR2 FYNNEI. J lost 4 bases, V lost 6 bases, and 0 bases had no gene match. The CDR3 DNA reads as TGTGCCAGCAGGGGACAGGGGTACGAGCAGTACTTC. It specifies CASRGQGYEQYF.

The J gene is TRBJ2-1, the V gene TRBV11-3; D is undetermined. Germline CDR1 is SGHNT and CDR2 is YENEEA. The V end was cut by 5 bases, the J end by 3 bases, with 14 bases between. The CDR3 runs to 15 residues. CDR3 protein: CASSDRGGGYNEQFF. In nucleotides, the CDR3 is TGTGCCAGCAGCGATAGAGGTGGCGGCTACAATGAGCAGTTCTTC.